The rows below give T cell receptor beta chains drawn from one sample of a study of blood T cell repertoires in COVID-19. Profiled with immunoSEQ multiplex PCR; TCRdb holds only in-frame clones, not every one. This table has 160,000 or so clones, approximately 88% appearing once. Sequencing used peripheral blood. These receptors were collected from a woman in her forties or fifties with acute or convalescent COVID-19. Both conserved end residues are part of each CDR3. D genes are given only for firm matches. The size of a clone is reported for some rows only, either as once, few or many, or as a class for expanded clones.

d_gene	abundance	j_gene	v_gene	CDR3nt	CDR3aa
NA	NA	TRBJ2-2	TRBV2	TGTGCCAGCACGCGGACACGAAACACCGGGGAGCTGTTTTTT	CASTRTRNTGELFF
TRBD1	NA	TRBJ1-2	TRBV5-4	TGTGCCAGCAGCGGGACAGGGTCTGCTGGCTACACCTTC	CASSGTGSAGYTF
NA	NA	TRBJ2-7	TRBV7-9	TGTGCCAGCAGCTTGGAGGGCCACTCCTACGAGCAGTACTTC	CASSLEGHSYEQYF
NA	NA	TRBJ2-2	TRBV19	TGTGCCAAAGGGGATGCCGGGGAGCTGTTTTTT	CAKGDAGELFF
NA	NA	TRBJ2-7	TRBV15	TGTGCCACCAAAGGGGCAGGGGCCCGCGAGCAGTACTTC	CATKGAGAREQYF
NA	NA	TRBJ1-4	TRBV10-2	TGCGCCAGCAGTGAATGGGGAGGAGTTAATGAAAAACTGTTTTTT	CASSEWGGVNEKLFF
TRBD1	NA	TRBJ1-1	TRBV2	TGTGCCAGCAGTGTGAACAGGGGGAACACTGAAGCTTTCTTT	CASSVNRGNTEAFF
NA	NA	TRBJ2-7	TRBV27	TGTGCCAGCAGTTTATATGTCGGGGCCTACGAGCAGTACTTC	CASSLYVGAYEQYF
NA	NA	TRBJ1-3	TRBV6-5	TGTGCCAGCAGCCCACGGGTCACTGGAAACACCATATATTTT	CASSPRVTGNTIYF
TRBD1	NA	TRBJ2-5	TRBV19	TGTGCCAGTAGTATTAGGACAGGGGAGTCGGAGACCCAGTACTTC	CASSIRTGESETQYF
TRBD1	NA	TRBJ1-5	TRBV7-8	TGTGCCAGCAGCTTAGCAGCAGGGGGGTTCGATCAGCCCCAGCATTTT	CASSLAAGGFDQPQHF
NA	once	TRBJ1-2	TRBV4-3	TGCGCCAGCAGCCAAGACCCGACAGGAACCCCCAACTATGGCTACACCTTC	CASSQDPTGTPNYGYTF
NA	NA	TRBJ1-5	TRBV4-1	TGCGCCAGCAGCCAAGATTTAACTATAGGATTGGGTCAGCCCCAGCATTTT	CASSQDLTIGLGQPQHF
NA	few	TRBJ1-3	TRBV18	TGTGCCAGCTCACCAAACAGCTCTGGAAACACCATATATTTT	CASSPNSSGNTIYF
NA	NA	TRBJ2-1	TRBV11-2	TGTGCCAGCGCCCGGGACTTCTCCTACAATGAGCAGTTCTTC	CASARDFSYNEQFF
NA	NA	TRBJ2-2	TRBV10-2	TGCGCCAGCACCCCAGGGATTACCGGGGAGCTGTTTTTT	CASTPGITGELFF
NA	NA	TRBJ2-3	TRBV7-6	TGTGCCAGCAGCCCCAGGGGGGCGGCGAGCACAGATACGCAGTATTTT	CASSPRGAASTDTQYF
NA	NA	TRBJ1-2	TRBV30	TGTGCCTGGAGTGTACAAATGGGCGGGAACTATGGCTACACCTTC	CAWSVQMGGNYGYTF
NA	NA	TRBJ1-1	TRBV25-1	TGTGCCAGCTCGGTGGGCGACACTGAAGCTTTCTTT	CASSVGDTEAFF
TRBD1	NA	TRBJ1-2	TRBV30	TGTGCCTGGAGGGGACAGGATAACTATGGCTACACCTTC	CAWRGQDNYGYTF
NA	NA	TRBJ2-5	TRBV7-6	TGTGCCAGCAGCGTAGACCCTGCGGCCGGAGAGACCCAGTACTTC	CASSVDPAAGETQYF
TRBD1	once	TRBJ1-3	TRBV11-2	TGTGCCAGCAGCTTAACAGGGGGTTCTGGAAACACCATATATTTT	CASSLTGGSGNTIYF
NA	NA	TRBJ1-1	TRBV7-2	TGTGCCAGCAGTTCCCAGGGTCGGAACACTGAAGCTTTCTTT	CASSSQGRNTEAFF
NA	NA	TRBJ1-2	TRBV28	TGTGCCAGCAGTTCTTCTGCTCATGGGGGAGGGTATGGCTACACCTTC	CASSSSAHGGGYGYTF
NA	once	TRBJ1-2	TRBV3-1/TRBV3-2	TGTGCCAGCAGCCAAGAGAGAGTTGCGGGGGTTGGCTACACCTTC	CASSQERVAGVGYTF
NA	NA	TRBJ2-5	TRBV6-1	TGTGCCAGCAGTGAATCCCGCAGGCTGGAGACCCAGTACTTC	CASSESRRLETQYF